This T cell receptor beta chain was observed in a study of radiation and T cells in renal cell carcinoma. This clone was picked up a small number of times. Its antigen is as yet unknown. The study, taken as a whole, reports: From baseline, blood top tumor clonotypes peaked at 2 weeks post-radiation.

This CDR3 region has 18 residues. Germline V gives CDR1 LGHNA, CDR2 YSLEER. The junction had 12 bases not matched to a gene; V was cut back by 4 bases and J by 2 bases. The protocol was immunoSEQ multiplex PCR, while the TCRdb copy is restricted to in-frame clones and leaves out a portion. Of roughly 150,000 clones detected, around 90% appear once; the ten largest clones hold 10% to 15%. As for time point: blood 2 weeks post-SBRT. Specified treatment: 15 Gy SBRT to primary tumor, nephrectomy 4 weeks later. The sequences come from blood, collected from a patient whose treatment included radiotherapy and nephrectomy. The source is a woman between 45 and 65 years old with renal cell carcinoma. J is TRBJ2-3 and V is TRBV4-3, with TRBD2 matching over 10 bases. CDR3 nucleotides: TGCGCCAGCAGCCCCCATCCTAGCGGGGGCCCCTACACAGATACGCAGTATTTT. Its protein product is CASSPHPSGGPYTDTQYF.